This T cell receptor (beta chain) emerged from a study of blood T cell repertoires in COVID-19. For the study at large: T cells, B-cell-depleted T cells, or PBMCs provided the cDNA or gDNA that served as material.

This CDR3 has 15 amino acids. From germline, CDR1 is PRHDT and CDR2 FYEKMQ (reference sequence). With V trimmed by 6 bases and J by 3 bases, 8 bases remained unmatched. Authors' processing steps: Counts of nucleated cells, estimated from reference gene primer amplification, were obtained. Only in-frame clones appear in the TCRdb table, and some are missing; sequencing was by immunoSEQ multiplex PCR. V, J and clone size reflect that table, while D and trimming were determined from the DNA. This sample has about 14,000 clones, with roughly 88% found just once. The chain employs TRBV13 and TRBJ2-1; 7 nucleotides align to TRBD2. The TCR comes from a woman in her forties or fifties with active or convalescent COVID-19. Sequences were obtained from peripheral blood. In DNA form, the CDR3 reads TGTGCCAGCAGGTCCGGGTTAGCGGGCTACAATGAGCAGTTCTTC. The encoded protein is CASRSGLAGYNEQFF.